The 10 T cell receptor beta chains reported below all come from one sample, sequenced in a study of PD-L1 blockade in urothelial cancer. The table came from immunoSEQ multiplex PCR; TCRdb's copy has only in-frame clones and leaves some out. Of 100,000 to 150,000 clones in the sample, around 84% were seen once. Indicated time point: pretreatment peripheral blood. The sequenced sample was PBMCs, obtained around atezolizumab (anti-PD-L1) treatment. All receptors derive from a man over 45 with urothelial cancer.

This sequence joins TRBV7-6 and TRBJ1-1; 7 bases agree with TRBD1. The CDR3 length is 15 residues. The V segment lost 5 bases and the J segment 8 bases; nucleotides outside the gene matches: 14. The germline gives CDR1 SGHVS, CDR2 FNYEAQ. CDR3 bases: TGTGCCAGCAGCCGAATCGACAGGGCAGTAGGGGAAGCTTTCTTT. Translation gives CASSRIDRAVGEAFF.

This clone was seen just once. The chain carries TRBV15 and TRBJ2-1, with 11 positions matching TRBD2. J was trimmed by 10 bases and V by 0 bases; bases with no gene match: 8. The germline gives CDR1 LNHNV, CDR2 YYDKDF (reference sequence). The CDR3 loop spans 16 amino acids. CDR3 protein: CATSRDLLAGASEQFF. The DNA of the CDR3 is TGTGCCACCAGCAGAGATTTACTAGCGGGAGCCAGCGAGCAGTTCTTC.

This sequence joins TRBV7-9 and TRBJ1-2, with 8 bases aligning to TRBD1. The CDR3 has 14 residues. Germline assignment: CDR1 SEHNR and CDR2 FQNEAQ (reference sequence). With 1 base clipped from V and 8 bases from J, the junction kept 6 bases outside the gene matches. The CDR3: CASSLDRTGRGYTF. CDR3 nucleotides: TGTGCCAGCAGCTTAGACCGGACAGGGAGGGGCTACACCTTC.

This clone has just one count. The chain carries TRBV30 and TRBJ2-2, with D tentatively TRBD2 (5 bases). Per germline, CDR1 GTSNPN and CDR2 SVGIG (reference sequence). The V and J ends lost 3 bases and 0 bases respectively, with 14 bases between them. CDR3 length equals 16 residues. CDR3 protein: CAWSRRASPNTGELFF. CDR3 bases: TGTGCCTGGAGCCGGCGGGCTTCGCCGAACACCGGGGAGCTGTTTTTT.

V and J are TRBV7-9 and TRBJ2-5, with D possibly matching TRBD1 (5 bases). The germline V gene has CDR1 SEHNR and CDR2 FQNEAQ (reference sequence). The germline V and J ends were trimmed by 5 bases and 7 bases, with 11 bases remaining between them. This CDR3 is built from 12 residues. This CDR3 is CASSEGVGTQYF. CDR3 sequence (DNA): TGTGCCAGCAGCGAAGGGGTCGGGACCCAGTACTTC. Together with reference TRBV7-9 and TRBJ2-5, the CDR3 gives the full variable domain: DTGVSQNPRHKITKRGQNVTFRCDPISEHNRLYWYRQTLGQGPEFLTYFQNEAQLEKSRLLSDRFSAERPKGSFSTLEIQRTEQGDSAMYLCASSEGVGTQYFGPGTRLLVL.

The chain recombines TRBV5-1 with TRBJ2-5; 7 bases line up with TRBD2. Germline loops: CDR1 SGHRS, CDR2 YFSETQ. V lost 0 bases to trimming and J lost 4 bases; unmatched junction nucleotides: 12. This CDR3 contains 17 residues. The CDR3 loop reads CASSLGGAGNGRETQYF. CDR3 coding DNA: TGCGCCAGCAGCTTGGGGGGAGCGGGAAACGGTCGAGAGACCCAGTACTTC.

V and J are TRBV19 and TRBJ2-3, with D maybe TRBD2 (6 bases). The CDR3 is 17 residues long. Trimming left V 9 bases short and J 0 bases short, with 22 bases between. The germline CDR1 and CDR2 sequences are LNHDA and SQIVND (reference sequence). The CDR3, as DNA: TGTGCCAGGTATGCGGGACGTGGAGTTTTTAGCACAGATACGCAGTATTTT. Amino acid sequence: CARYAGRGVFSTDTQYF.

V gene TRBV15 combines with J gene TRBJ2-3; the match to TRBD2 covers 14 bases. The CDR3 extends over 17 amino acids. V gave up 5 bases and J gave up 6 bases; unmatched junction bases: 10. Germline V gene data show CDR1 as LNHNV and CDR2 as YYDKDF (reference sequence). In DNA, the CDR3 is TGTGCCACCAGCCATGGGACTAGCGGGAGAGGAGGGGATACGCAGTATTTT. Translated, it gives CATSHGTSGRGGDTQYF.

J is TRBJ2-1 and V is TRBV7-8; the match to TRBD2 covers 12 bases. This CDR3 has 17 amino acids. CDR1 is SGHVS, CDR2 FQNEAQ, per germline. The ends lost 4 bases at V and 6 bases at J; junction bases unmatched: 10. This chain's CDR3 is CASSYSWTSGNFNEQFF. CDR3 in DNA: TGTGCCAGCAGCTACAGCTGGACTAGCGGGAATTTCAATGAGCAGTTCTTC.

This chain links TRBV19 with TRBJ2-3, with D possibly being TRBD2 (5 bases). This CDR3 is built from 11 residues. Per the germline V gene, CDR1 is LNHDA and CDR2 is SQIVND (reference sequence). The ends were cut back, 9 bases at V and 4 bases at J, with 8 bases in the middle. CDR3 in DNA: TGTGCCAGGCTGGGAGCAGATACGCAGTATTTT. It codes for CARLGADTQYF.